A single sample gave rise to the 3 T cell receptor beta chains below, sequenced in a study of regulatory T cells in long-lasting Graves disease. Arm-PCR with iRepertoire HTBI primers amplified the CDR3 regions for these TCR beta libraries. TCRdb passed the multiplex PCR reads through MiXCR, listing each CDR3 protein once. The repertoire includes about 470,000 distinct CDR3 sequences, under 25% of them detected once, and 7.8% sits in the top ten. Time point denoted: persistent/refractory GD, antithyroid drugs over 5 years with positive TRAb. Making the TCR library involved RNA that had been extracted from PBMCs. The sequencing here drew on peripheral blood mononuclear cells (PBMCs), taken when the disease was refractory, from a patient treated with antithyroid drugs. Receptors originate from a female donor with Graves disease.

This clonotype was seen more than once but under ten times. V is TRBV4-3 and J is TRBJ2-7, with 7 nucleotides matching TRBD2. The germline CDR1 and CDR2 sequences are LGHNA and YSLEER. The trim removed 4 bases at V and 3 bases at J, leaving 3 bases unmatched. The CDR3 has 13 residues. The CDR3 region is CASSPRGDYEQYF. For the CDR3, the DNA is TGCGCCAGCAGCCCCCGGGGGGACTACGAGCAGTACTTC.

V and J are TRBV7-9 and TRBJ1-2; TRBD1 might be the D (6 bases). V gave up 3 bases and J gave up 5 bases, with 19 bases separating them. Germline CDR1 reads SEHNR; CDR2 reads FQNEAQ (reference sequence). The length of the CDR3 is 16 residues. CDR3 DNA: TGTGCCAGCAGCTTCCCCCGGACAGAAGCTCTATATGGCTACACCTTC. Its protein is CASSFPRTEALYGYTF.

The chain employs TRBV6-2 or TRBV6-3 and TRBJ2-3, with D uncertain. CDR1 and CDR2 from the germline V gene are MNHEY and SVGEGT. V was clipped by 7 bases and J by 5 bases, with 7 bases between them. This CDR3 is 11 amino acids long. CDR3 amino acids: CASKSGDTQYF. The CDR3 region has the DNA TGTGCCAGCAAAAGTGGAGATACGCAGTATTTT.